Below are 14 T cell receptor beta chains sequenced from a single sample in a study of control samples from healthy donors and cancer patients. TCRdb's copy holds only in-frame clones and misses some; the assay was immunoSEQ multiplex PCR. The data contain 190,000 or so clones, about 93% of them singletons. The sample comprised blood. These receptors were taken from a young man in good health.

This chain joins TRBV18 and TRBJ1-3; D remains ambiguous. Trimming took 5 bases from V and 0 from J, leaving 17 bases between them. CDR1 and CDR2 (germline): KGHSH, LQKENI. The CDR3 consists of 17 residues. CDR3: CASSARGDDFSGNTIYF. DNA for the CDR3: TGTGCCAGCTCAGCCAGAGGCGATGACTTCTCTGGAAACACCATATATTTT.

The chain combines TRBV5-1 with TRBJ2-2, with 7 bases aligning to TRBD1. The CDR3 extends over 15 amino acids. Germline-derived CDR1 and CDR2 are SGHRS and YFSETQ. The ends lost 3 bases at V and 3 bases at J; junction bases unmatched: 5. CDR3 protein: CASSSGTVDTGELFF. The CDR3 nucleotides are TGCGCCAGCAGCTCCGGGACAGTGGACACCGGGGAGCTGTTTTTT. Complete variable domain (other parts from reference TRBV5-1 and TRBJ2-2): KAGVTQTPRYLIKTRGQQVTLSCSPISGHRSVSWYQQTPGQGLQFLFEYFSETQRNKGNFPGRFSGRQFSNSRSEMNVSTLELGDSALYLCASSSGTVDTGELFFGEGSRLTVL.

This chain connects TRBV6-5 to TRBJ2-5, with no clear D. Germline V gene lookup returns CDR1 MNHEY and CDR2 SVGAGI. The CDR3 extends over 10 amino acids. V lost 10 bases and J 5 bases, leaving 8 bases between the germline ends. The CDR3: CATILETQYF. Written as DNA, the CDR3 is TGTGCCACCATATTGGAGACCCAGTACTTC.

V is TRBV5-4 and J is TRBJ1-6; 12 bases are shared with TRBD1. Looked up from germline, CDR1 is SGHNT and CDR2 is YYREEE (reference sequence). The CDR3 extends over 15 amino acids. Trimming removed 4 bases from V and 9 bases from J; junction bases left unmatched: 5. Written as DNA, the CDR3 is TGTGCCAGCAGCCGAGGGACAGGGGGCTCTTCACCCCTCCACTTT. It specifies CASSRGTGGSSPLHF.

The chain couples TRBV5-4 to TRBJ2-1; 7 bases are shared with TRBD2. CDR1 is SGHNT, CDR2 YYREEE, per germline (reference sequence). V shed 4 bases, J shed 0 bases, and the junction held 4 bases outside the gene matches. This CDR3 comprises 15 residues. The CDR3 DNA reads TGTGCCAGCAGCGGCGGGGGTCACTCCTACAATGAGCAGTTCTTC. This translates into CASSGGGHSYNEQFF. Looking up the rest from reference TRBV5-4 and TRBJ2-1 gives the full variable domain: ETGVTQSPTHLIKTRGQQVTLRCSSQSGHNTVSWYQQALGQGPQFIFQYYREEENGRGNFPPRFSGLQFPNYSSELNVNALELDDSALYLCASSGGGHSYNEQFFGPGTRLTVL.

The genes are TRBV21-1 and TRBJ2-1; the tabulated D call, TRBD1, remains unverified against the DNA. TRBV21-1 is designated a pseudogene. The CDR3 loop spans 17 amino acids. The DNA for the CDR3 is TGTGCCAGCAGCAAAGAGTTAGACAGGGAAATGGACAATGAGCAGTTCTTC. As protein: CASSKELDREMDNEQFF.

The V gene is TRBV2, the J gene TRBJ1-5, with D tentatively TRBD1 (6 bases). Trimming removed 6 bases at V and 5 bases at J, with 17 bases between. The germline CDR1 and CDR2 sequences are SNHLY and FYNNEI. The CDR3 runs to 15 residues. The CDR3: CASSVERGDDQPQHF. CDR3 DNA sequence: TGTGCCAGCAGCGTTGAGAGGGGGGACGATCAGCCCCAGCATTTT.

J is TRBJ2-7 and V is TRBV7-2, with 9 bases aligning to TRBD1. CDR3 length: 14 amino acids. Germline-derived CDR1 and CDR2 are SGHTA and FQGNSA. V lost 5 bases to trimming and J lost 3 bases; unmatched junction nucleotides: 5. This CDR3 reads CASSPGTGRYEQYF. DNA of the CDR3: TGTGCCAGCAGCCCCGGGACAGGGCGCTACGAGCAGTACTTC.

The rearrangement joins TRBV5-6 to TRBJ1-1; tentatively, D is TRBD1 (5 bases). Germline CDR1 SGHDT, CDR2 YYEEEE. The CDR3 contains 13 residues. V lost 7 bases and J 3 bases, leaving 13 bases between the germline ends. CDR3 sequence (DNA): TGTGCCAGCGGAACTCGGGGGTACACTGAAGCTTTCTTT. Residues: CASGTRGYTEAFF.

This sequence joins TRBV5-8 and TRBJ1-5, with D possibly matching TRBD1 (5 bases). The germline gives CDR1 SGHTS, CDR2 YDEGEE. Between the trimmed V and J ends, which lost 0 bases and 5 bases, there was a span of 18 bases. This CDR3 comprises 17 residues. The DNA of the CDR3 is TGTGCCAGCAGCTTGGCCAAACGGGGCCTACTCGATCAGCCCCAGCATTTT. As protein: CASSLAKRGLLDQPQHF.

This rearrangement joins TRBV19 to TRBJ2-6, with 11 bases that match TRBD1. The J segment lost 2 bases and the V segment lost 5 bases, leaving 5 bases of the junction unmatched. CDR1 and CDR2 from the germline V gene are LNHDA and SQIVND (reference sequence). This CDR3 has 17 residues. CDR3 DNA sequence: TGTGCCAGTAGTTGGACAGGGGGCGCGCCTGGGGCCAACGTCCTGACTTTC. It translates to CASSWTGGAPGANVLTF.

The chain couples TRBV27 to TRBJ2-1, with D perhaps given as TRBD1 or TRBD2 (5 bases each). V was shortened by 4 bases and J by 12 bases, with 13 bases between the two germline ends. This CDR3 is built from 12 residues. Germline V CDR1 and CDR2: MNHEY, SMNVEV (reference sequence). The CDR3, as DNA: TGTGCCAGCAGTTCTCAACAGAGGGGGCAGTTCTTC. Protein product: CASSSQQRGQFF.

The chain carries TRBV14 and TRBJ2-2; D is unclear. Germline loops: CDR1 SGHDN, CDR2 FVKESK. The CDR3 has 15 residues. Trimming removed 1 base at V and 3 bases at J, with 9 bases between. CDR3 residues: CASSQVGGHTGELFF. For the CDR3, the DNA is TGTGCCAGCAGCCAAGTAGGCGGACACACCGGGGAGCTGTTTTTT. Supplemented by reference TRBV14 and TRBJ2-2, the full variable domain reads EAGVTQFPSHSVIEKGQTVTLRCDPISGHDNLYWYRRVMGKEIKFLLHFVKESKQDESGMPNNRFLAERTGGTYSTLKVQPAELEDSGVYFCASSQVGGHTGELFFGEGSRLTVL.

This chain uses TRBV7-2 with TRBJ1-1; perhaps TRBD1 as D (5 bases). V was shortened by 2 bases and J by 4 bases, with 14 bases between the two germline ends. The germline gives CDR1 SGHTA, CDR2 FQGNSA. This CDR3 is 15 amino acids long. CDR3: CASSLWRGSGTEAFF. DNA of the CDR3: TGTGCCAGCAGCTTATGGAGGGGATCGGGCACTGAAGCTTTCTTT.